The rows below give T cell receptor beta chains drawn from one sample of a study of a mutant IDH1 vaccine in newly diagnosed glioma. The antigens for these receptors are not known. Only in-frame clones appear in the TCRdb table, and some are missing; sequencing was by immunoSEQ multiplex PCR. The sample contains some 60,000 clones, more than 75% of which appear only once. This specimen was PBMCs, taken from a glioma patient whose treatment included an IDH1 peptide vaccine. Receptor source: a man aged 35-49 years with glioma. The CDR3 runs from the conserved cysteine through the conserved F or W.

v_call: TRBV19
j_call: TRBJ2-7
cdr3_aa: CASSMVWASGSFEQYF

v_call: TRBV10-3
j_call: TRBJ1-3
cdr3_aa: CAISESIGAGNTIYF

v_call: TRBV29-1
j_call: TRBJ2-2
cdr3_aa: CSVEVRTGGTGELFF

v_call: TRBV10-3
j_call: TRBJ1-4
cdr3_aa: CAISPTGAREKLFF

v_call: TRBV19
j_call: TRBJ1-1
cdr3_aa: CASRPEGVNTEAFF

v_call: TRBV2
j_call: TRBJ1-2
cdr3_aa: CASRPQGASNYGYTF

v_call: TRBV6-5
j_call: TRBJ1-5
cdr3_aa: CALNQPQHF

v_call: TRBV10-3
j_call: TRBJ2-1
cdr3_aa: CAISESLPTSGSYNEQFF

v_call: TRBV29-1
j_call: TRBJ2-6
cdr3_aa: CSVRGSGANVLTF

v_call: TRBV10-3
j_call: TRBJ1-2
cdr3_aa: CAISLQGAEGYTF

v_call: TRBV19
j_call: TRBJ2-7
cdr3_aa: CASPLDLYGQYF

v_call: TRBV25-1
j_call: TRBJ1-4
cdr3_aa: CASSEPKLLDEKLFF

v_call: TRBV27
j_call: TRBJ2-1
cdr3_aa: CASRIPGAANEQFF

v_call: TRBV5-1
j_call: TRBJ2-3
cdr3_aa: CASSWERTSTDTQYF

v_call: TRBV7-9
j_call: TRBJ1-5
cdr3_aa: CASSLGGGVNQPQHF

v_call: TRBV7-2
j_call: TRBJ2-5
cdr3_aa: CASSFQGFQETQYF

v_call: TRBV11-2
j_call: TRBJ1-1
cdr3_aa: CASSAGKVNTEAFF

v_call: TRBV19
j_call: TRBJ1-5
cdr3_aa: CASSVGRDQPQHF

v_call: TRBV19
j_call: TRBJ2-5
cdr3_aa: CASSIEASGSMSETQYF

v_call: TRBV7-3
j_call: TRBJ2-3
cdr3_aa: CASSGLSTGSTDTQYF

v_call: TRBV19
j_call: TRBJ2-5
cdr3_aa: CASSRGTVQETQYF

v_call: TRBV5-1
j_call: TRBJ2-1
cdr3_aa: CASSLTGLAGPSYNEQFF

v_call: TRBV11-2
j_call: TRBJ2-6
cdr3_aa: CASTFPDGSGANVLTF

v_call: TRBV21-1
j_call: TRBJ2-3
cdr3_aa: CASSKQRTSGSFADTQYF

v_call: TRBV4-3
j_call: TRBJ1-1
cdr3_aa: CASSLTLLGTEAFF

v_call: TRBV9
j_call: TRBJ1-2
cdr3_aa: CASSEMSGGRSGYTF

v_call: TRBV4-3
j_call: TRBJ2-5
cdr3_aa: CASSSGLARETQYF